This TCR beta chain appears in the sequencing data of a study of identical twins. Study-wide findings and caveats: Alpha sequences that were out-of-frame and twin-shared showed an excess of low generation probability. Weaker excess twin sharing was observed in beta out-of-frame sequences. It was cross-sectional statistical analysis, not following the same donors, that the conclusions relied on.

V lost 7 bases to trimming and J lost 1 base; unmatched junction nucleotides: 6. Germline CDR1 and CDR2: DFQATT and SNEGSKA (reference sequence). This CDR3 is built from 15 residues. TCRdb processed the 5' RACE reads anew with MiXCR; each CDR3 protein has one entry. This table has 350,000 to 450,000 distinct CDR3 sequences, about 18% appearing once. This clonotype was seen a few times. Its antigen is unknown. This TCR came from a man aged 50 to 59 in good health. The rearrangement links TRBV20-1 to TRBJ2-7, with 14 bases that match TRBD2. The sample comprised naive T cells sorted from blood. The CDR3, as DNA: TGCAGTGTAGGACTAGCGGGGGGCCCTTCCTACGAGCAGTACTTC. Its protein product is CSVGLAGGPSYEQYF.